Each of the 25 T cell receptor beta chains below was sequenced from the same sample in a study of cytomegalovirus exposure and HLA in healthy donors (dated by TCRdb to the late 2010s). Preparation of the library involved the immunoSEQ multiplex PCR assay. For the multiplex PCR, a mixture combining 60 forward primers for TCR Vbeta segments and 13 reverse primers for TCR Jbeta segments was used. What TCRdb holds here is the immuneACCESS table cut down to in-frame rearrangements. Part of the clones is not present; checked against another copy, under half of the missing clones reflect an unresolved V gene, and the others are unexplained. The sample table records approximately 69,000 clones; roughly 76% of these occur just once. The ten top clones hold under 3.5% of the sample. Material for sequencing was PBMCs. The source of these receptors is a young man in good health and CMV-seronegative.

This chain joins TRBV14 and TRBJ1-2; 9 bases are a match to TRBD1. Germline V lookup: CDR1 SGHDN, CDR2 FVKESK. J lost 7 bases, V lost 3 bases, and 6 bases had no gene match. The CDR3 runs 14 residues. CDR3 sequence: CASSQTGGISGYTF. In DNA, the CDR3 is TGTGCCAGCAGCCAGACAGGGGGGATTTCTGGCTACACCTTC.

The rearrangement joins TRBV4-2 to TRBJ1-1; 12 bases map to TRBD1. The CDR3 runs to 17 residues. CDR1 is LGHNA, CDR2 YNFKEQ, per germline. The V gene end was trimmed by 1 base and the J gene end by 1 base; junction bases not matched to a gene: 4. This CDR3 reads CASSQVEGQGANTEAFF. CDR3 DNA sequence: TGTGCCAGCAGCCAAGTGGAGGGACAGGGGGCGAACACTGAAGCTTTCTTT.

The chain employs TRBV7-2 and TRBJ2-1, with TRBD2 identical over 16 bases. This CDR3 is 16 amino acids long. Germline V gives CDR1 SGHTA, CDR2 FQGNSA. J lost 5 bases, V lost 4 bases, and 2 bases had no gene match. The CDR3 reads CASSSGLAGGDNEQFF. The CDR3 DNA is TGTGCCAGCAGCTCGGGACTAGCGGGGGGGGACAATGAGCAGTTCTTC.

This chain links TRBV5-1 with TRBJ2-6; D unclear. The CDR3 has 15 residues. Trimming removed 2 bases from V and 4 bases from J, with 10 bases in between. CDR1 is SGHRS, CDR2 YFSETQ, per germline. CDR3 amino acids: CASSFATTGANVLTF. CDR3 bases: TGCGCCAGCAGCTTTGCGACAACCGGGGCCAACGTCCTGACTTTC.

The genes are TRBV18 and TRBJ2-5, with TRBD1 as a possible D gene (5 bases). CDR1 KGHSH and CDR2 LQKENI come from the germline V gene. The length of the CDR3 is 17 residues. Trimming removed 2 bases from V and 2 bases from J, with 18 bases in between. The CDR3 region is CASSPSLFRAPQETQYF. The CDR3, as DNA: TGTGCCAGCTCACCATCCCTATTCAGGGCCCCTCAAGAGACCCAGTACTTC.

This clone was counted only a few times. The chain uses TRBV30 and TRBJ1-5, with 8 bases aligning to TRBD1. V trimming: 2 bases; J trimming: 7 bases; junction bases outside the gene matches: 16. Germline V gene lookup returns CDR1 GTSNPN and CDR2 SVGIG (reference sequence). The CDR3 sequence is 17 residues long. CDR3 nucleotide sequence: TGTGCCTGGAGTCGGGGGAAATTCGGACAGGGAGGACAGCCCCAGCATTTT. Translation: CAWSRGKFGQGGQPQHF.

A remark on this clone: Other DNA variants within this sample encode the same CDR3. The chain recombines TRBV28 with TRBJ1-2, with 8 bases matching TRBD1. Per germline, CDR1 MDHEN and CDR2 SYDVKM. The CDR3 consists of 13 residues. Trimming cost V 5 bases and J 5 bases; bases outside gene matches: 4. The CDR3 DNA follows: TGTGCCAGCAGTCCTGGACAGGGTTATGGCTACACCTTC. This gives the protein CASSPGQGYGYTF.

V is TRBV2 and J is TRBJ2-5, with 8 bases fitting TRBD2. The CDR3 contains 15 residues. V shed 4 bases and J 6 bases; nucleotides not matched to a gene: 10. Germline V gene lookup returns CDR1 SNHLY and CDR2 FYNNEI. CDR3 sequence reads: CASSGDGLAAKTQYF. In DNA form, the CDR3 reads TGTGCCAGCAGTGGAGATGGACTAGCCGCCAAGACCCAGTACTTC.

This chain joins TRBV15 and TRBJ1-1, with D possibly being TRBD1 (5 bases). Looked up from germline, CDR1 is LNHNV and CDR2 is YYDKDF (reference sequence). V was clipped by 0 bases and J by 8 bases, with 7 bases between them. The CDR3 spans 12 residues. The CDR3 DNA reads TGTGCCACCAGCAGAGATTACAGGGAAGCTTTCTTT. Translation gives CATSRDYREAFF.

The CDR3: CASSQGTSGIPTTRGEQFF. The CDR3 DNA follows: TGTGCCAGCAGCCAAGGGACTAGCGGGATTCCTACGACGAGGGGTGAGCAGTTCTTC. This chain connects TRBV4-2 to TRBJ2-1, with 12 bases fitting TRBD2. Germline V CDR1 and CDR2: LGHNA, YNFKEQ. With V trimmed by 1 base and J by 9 bases, 16 bases remained unmatched. There are 19 residues in the CDR3.

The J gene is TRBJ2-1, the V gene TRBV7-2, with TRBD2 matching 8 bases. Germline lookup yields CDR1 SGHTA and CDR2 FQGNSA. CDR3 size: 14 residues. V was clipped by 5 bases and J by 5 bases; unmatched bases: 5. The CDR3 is CASSSQAGDNEQFF. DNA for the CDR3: TGTGCCAGCAGCAGTCAAGCGGGGGACAATGAGCAGTTCTTC.

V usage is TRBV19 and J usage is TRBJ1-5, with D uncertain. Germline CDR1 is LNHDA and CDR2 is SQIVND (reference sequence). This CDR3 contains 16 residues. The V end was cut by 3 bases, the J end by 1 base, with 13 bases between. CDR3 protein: CASSIVGGVSNQPQHF. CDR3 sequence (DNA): TGTGCCAGTAGTATCGTTGGCGGGGTAAGCAATCAGCCCCAGCATTTT.

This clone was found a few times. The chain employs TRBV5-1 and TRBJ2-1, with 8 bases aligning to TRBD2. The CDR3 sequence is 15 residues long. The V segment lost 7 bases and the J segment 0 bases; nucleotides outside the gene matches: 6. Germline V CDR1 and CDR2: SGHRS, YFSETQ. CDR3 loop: CASRTGTSSYNEQFF. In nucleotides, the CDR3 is TGCGCCAGCCGCACCGGGACTAGCTCCTACAATGAGCAGTTCTTC. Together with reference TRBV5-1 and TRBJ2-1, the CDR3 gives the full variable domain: KAGVTQTPRYLIKTRGQQVTLSCSPISGHRSVSWYQQTPGQGLQFLFEYFSETQRNKGNFPGRFSGRQFSNSRSEMNVSTLELGDSALYLCASRTGTSSYNEQFFGPGTRLTVL.

The CDR3 coding sequence is TGTGCCAGCAGCTTAACGAGACCCTCAGGGGCAGATACGCAGTATTTT. Translating gives CASSLTRPSGADTQYF. The V and J genes are TRBV7-3 and TRBJ2-3; possibly TRBD1 for D (6 bases). The V end was cut by 0 bases, the J end by 4 bases, with 14 bases between. This CDR3 comprises 16 residues. The germline gives CDR1 SGHTA, CDR2 FQGTGA.

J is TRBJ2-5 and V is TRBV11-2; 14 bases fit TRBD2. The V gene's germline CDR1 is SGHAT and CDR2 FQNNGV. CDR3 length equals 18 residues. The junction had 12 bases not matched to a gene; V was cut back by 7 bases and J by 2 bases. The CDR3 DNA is TGTGCCAGCACCAAAGGACTAGCGGGGGGCTTGGGGCAAGAGACCCAGTACTTC. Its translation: CASTKGLAGGLGQETQYF. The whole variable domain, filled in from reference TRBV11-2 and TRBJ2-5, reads EAGVAQSPRYKIIEKRQSVAFWCNPISGHATLYWYQQILGQGPKLLIQFQNNGVVDDSQLPKDRFSAERLKGVDSTLKIQPAKLEDSAVYLCASTKGLAGGLGQETQYFGPGTRLLVL.

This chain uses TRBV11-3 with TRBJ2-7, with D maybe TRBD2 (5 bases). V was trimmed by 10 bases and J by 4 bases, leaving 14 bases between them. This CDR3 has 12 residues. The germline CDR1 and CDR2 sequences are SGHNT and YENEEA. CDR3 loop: CAIARGLYEQYF. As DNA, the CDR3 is TGTGCCATCGCCCGCGGGCTGTACGAGCAGTACTTC. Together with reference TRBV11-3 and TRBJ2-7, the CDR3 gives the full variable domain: EAGVVQSPRYKIIEKKQPVAFWCNPISGHNTLYWYLQNLGQGPELLIRYENEEAVDDSQLPKDRFSAERLKGVDSTLKIQPAELGDSAVYLCAIARGLYEQYFGPGTRLTVT.

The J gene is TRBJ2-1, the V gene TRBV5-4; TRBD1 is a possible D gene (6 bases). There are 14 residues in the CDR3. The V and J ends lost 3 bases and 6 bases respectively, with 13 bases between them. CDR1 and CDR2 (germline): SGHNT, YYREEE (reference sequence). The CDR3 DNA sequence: TGTGCCAGCAGCTCAGACAGGAGAGGCAATGAGCAGTTCTTC. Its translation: CASSSDRRGNEQFF.

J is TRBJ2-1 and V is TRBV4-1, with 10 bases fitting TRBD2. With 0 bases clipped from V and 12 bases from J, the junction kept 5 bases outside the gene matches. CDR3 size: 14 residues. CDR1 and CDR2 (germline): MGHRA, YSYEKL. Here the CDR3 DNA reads TGCGCCAGCAGCCAAGATCCATCTAGCGGGGGGCAGTTCTTC. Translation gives CASSQDPSSGGQFF.

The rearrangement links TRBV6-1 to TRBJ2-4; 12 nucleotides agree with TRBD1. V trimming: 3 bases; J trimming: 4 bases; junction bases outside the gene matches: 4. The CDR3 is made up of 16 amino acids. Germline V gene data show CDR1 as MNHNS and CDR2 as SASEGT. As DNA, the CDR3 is TGTGCCAGCAGTGAGGGGACAGGGGGCATGAAAAACATTCAGTACTTC. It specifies CASSEGTGGMKNIQYF.

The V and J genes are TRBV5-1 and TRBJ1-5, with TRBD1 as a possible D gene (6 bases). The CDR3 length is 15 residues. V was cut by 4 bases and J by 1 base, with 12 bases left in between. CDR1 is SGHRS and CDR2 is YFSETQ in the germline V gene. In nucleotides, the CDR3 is TGCGCCAGCAGCAGAGGGGGGGAGAGCAATCAGCCCCAGCATTTT. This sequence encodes CASSRGGESNQPQHF.

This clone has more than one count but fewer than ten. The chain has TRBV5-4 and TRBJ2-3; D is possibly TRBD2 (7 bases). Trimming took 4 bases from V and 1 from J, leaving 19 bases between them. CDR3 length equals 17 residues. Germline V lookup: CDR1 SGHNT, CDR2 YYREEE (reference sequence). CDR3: CASSRPGGRSGTDTQYF. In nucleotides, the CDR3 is TGTGCCAGCAGCCGGCCCGGGGGGCGGTCGGGCACAGATACGCAGTATTTT.

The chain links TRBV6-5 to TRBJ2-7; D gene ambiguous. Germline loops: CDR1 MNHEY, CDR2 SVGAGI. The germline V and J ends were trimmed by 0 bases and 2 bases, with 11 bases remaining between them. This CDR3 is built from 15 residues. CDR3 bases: TGTGCCAGCAGTTACTCGTGGCCAGGCCCCTACGAGCAGTACTTC. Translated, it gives CASSYSWPGPYEQYF.

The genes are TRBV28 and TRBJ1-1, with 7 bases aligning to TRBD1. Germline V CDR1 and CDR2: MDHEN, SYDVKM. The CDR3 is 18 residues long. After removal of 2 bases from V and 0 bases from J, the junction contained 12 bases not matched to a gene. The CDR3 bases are TGTGCCAGCAGTTTAATGGGGTGGGGACAGTCCATGAACACTGAAGCTTTCTTT. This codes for CASSLMGWGQSMNTEAFF.

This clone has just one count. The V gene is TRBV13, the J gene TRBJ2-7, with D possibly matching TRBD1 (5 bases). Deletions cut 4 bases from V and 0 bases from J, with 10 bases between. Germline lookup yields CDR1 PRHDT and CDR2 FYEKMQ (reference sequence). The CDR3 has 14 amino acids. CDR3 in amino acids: CASSSTVSSYEQYF. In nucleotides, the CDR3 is TGTGCCAGCAGCTCGACAGTGAGCTCCTACGAGCAGTACTTC.

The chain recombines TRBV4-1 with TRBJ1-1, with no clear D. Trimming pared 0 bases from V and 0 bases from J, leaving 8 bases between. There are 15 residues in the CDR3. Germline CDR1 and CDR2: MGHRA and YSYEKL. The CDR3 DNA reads TGCGCCAGCAGCCAAGACAACAGAATGAACACTGAAGCTTTCTTT. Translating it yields CASSQDNRMNTEAFF.